The rows below give T cell receptor beta chains drawn from one sample of a study of PD-1 blockade in classical Hodgkin lymphoma. The table came from immunoSEQ multiplex PCR; TCRdb's copy has only in-frame clones and leaves some out. The table has approximately 30,000 clones, roughly 90% seen once; the top ten hold about 3.8%. Sequenced sample: peripheral blood mononuclear cells (PBMCs). The receptors derive from a human donor with classical Hodgkin lymphoma. Both conserved end residues are part of each CDR3. The order of the fields is clone size, V gene, J gene, D gene, CDR3 protein, CDR3 DNA. D genes are given only for firm matches. The size entry is marked missing in some rows and otherwise reads once, few, many or a size class.

>NA|TRBV10-2|TRBJ2-5|TRBD2
CASRWTSSETQYF
TGCGCCAGCAGATGGACTAGCAGTGAGACCCAGTACTTC
>NA|TRBV28|TRBJ2-3|NA
CASSWQTGFTDTQYF
TGTGCCAGCAGTTGGCAGACTGGTTTCACAGATACGCAGTATTTT
>NA|TRBV7-9|TRBJ2-5|TRBD1
CASSLGDRDQETQYF
TGTGCCAGCAGCTTAGGGGACAGGGACCAAGAGACCCAGTACTTC
>NA|TRBV28|TRBJ2-3|NA
CASSSTGRATQYF
TGTGCCAGCAGTTCGACAGGGAGGGCTACGCAGTATTTT
>NA|TRBV4-3|TRBJ2-1|NA
CASSQDRFSYNEQFF
TGCGCCAGCAGCCAAGATCGGTTCTCTTACAATGAGCAGTTCTTC
>NA|TRBV7-6|TRBJ2-5|TRBD1
CASSLGTGQETQYF
TGTGCCAGCAGCTTAGGGACAGGGCAAGAGACCCAGTACTTC
>NA|TRBV4-3|TRBJ1-4|NA
CASSPRTARAEKLFF
TGCGCCAGCAGCCCACGGACAGCCCGTGCTGAAAAACTGTTTTTT
>NA|TRBV19|TRBJ2-7|NA
CASSTRIGTYEQYF
TGTGCCAGTAGTACCCGGATTGGGACCTACGAGCAGTACTTC
>once|TRBV29-1|TRBJ1-1|NA
CSVGGVRGGWNTEAFF
TGCAGCGTTGGAGGCGTCAGGGGAGGGTGGAACACTGAAGCTTTCTTT
>NA|TRBV10-2|TRBJ2-4|NA
CASRGLEGNIQYF
TGCGCCAGCAGGGGCCTCGAGGGAAACATTCAGTACTTC
>medium-sized|TRBV29-1|TRBJ1-1|NA
CSVMTAEGMNTEAFF
TGCAGCGTTATGACGGCGGAGGGCATGAACACTGAAGCTTTCTTT
>NA|TRBV28|TRBJ2-1|NA
CASKQGGLTSYNEQFF
TGTGCCAGCAAACAGGGAGGGCTCACAAGCTACAATGAGCAGTTCTTC
>NA|TRBV7-2|TRBJ2-2|TRBD2
CASSFTSAGELFF
TGTGCCAGCAGCTTTACTAGCGCCGGGGAGCTGTTTTTT
>NA|TRBV11-2|TRBJ2-1|TRBD1
CASSSRTGNEQFF
TGTGCCAGCTCCTCCAGGACAGGGAATGAGCAGTTCTTC
>NA|TRBV19|TRBJ2-1|NA
CASSPLSGSDGIYNEQFF
TGTGCCAGTAGTCCACTTTCCGGGAGCGACGGGATCTACAATGAGCAGTTCTTC
>NA|TRBV18|TRBJ2-1|NA
CASSPVSRGNEQFF
TGTGCCAGCTCACCTGTGTCCAGGGGCAATGAGCAGTTCTTC
>NA|TRBV6-6|TRBJ1-2|NA
CASTHSRSGADGYTF
TGTGCCAGCACCCACTCCCGGTCGGGGGCGGACGGCTACACCTTC
>NA|TRBV15|TRBJ1-1|NA
CATSRDGYAEAFF
TGTGCCACCAGCAGAGATGGTTACGCTGAAGCTTTCTTT
>NA|TRBV2|TRBJ1-2|NA
CASFGWFLPLGDGYTF
TGTGCCAGCTTCGGATGGTTTCTTCCCCTTGGGGATGGCTACACCTTC
>once|TRBV7-2|TRBJ2-1|TRBD2
CASSFRGTGGRDNEQFF
TGTGCCAGCAGCTTTAGGGGAACTGGCGGGAGGGATAATGAGCAGTTCTTC
>NA|TRBV7-3|TRBJ2-1|NA
CASSSSAGFKFF
TGTGCCAGCAGTTCTTCCGCGGGGTTTAAGTTCTTC
>NA|TRBV9|TRBJ2-3|NA
CASSLSSRSTDTQYF
TGTGCCAGCAGTTTGTCCTCGCGAAGCACAGATACGCAGTATTTT
>once|TRBV5-1|TRBJ2-1|TRBD2
CASNPGTSVYNEQFF
TGCGCCAGCAATCCCGGGACTAGCGTTTACAATGAGCAGTTCTTC
>NA|TRBV6-1|TRBJ2-3|NA
CASLTSSGTDTQYF
TGTGCCAGCCTCACTAGCTCCGGCACAGATACGCAGTATTTT
>NA|TRBV6-6|TRBJ2-3|NA
CATSPSWDTQYF
TGTGCCACCTCTCCCTCCTGGGATACGCAGTATTTT
>NA|TRBV18|TRBJ2-1|TRBD1
CASSPQGQGANEQFF
TGTGCCAGCTCACCACAGGGACAGGGGGCTAATGAGCAGTTCTTC
>NA|TRBV5-1|TRBJ1-1|NA
CASSWDGNTEAFF
TGCGCCAGCAGCTGGGACGGCAACACTGAAGCTTTCTTT
>NA|TRBV29-1|TRBJ2-1|NA
CSGSTVEQFF
TGCAGCGGTTCGACAGTTGAGCAGTTCTTC
>NA|TRBV5-6|TRBJ2-1|TRBD1
CASSSTGTGMRSYNEQFF
TGTGCCAGCAGCTCAACCGGGACAGGGATGAGGTCCTACAATGAGCAGTTCTTC
>NA|TRBV6-5|TRBJ2-1|TRBD1
CASRPTGHNEQFF
TGTGCCAGCAGACCGACAGGGCACAATGAGCAGTTCTTC
>NA|TRBV18|TRBJ2-1|TRBD2
CASSISSGPYNEQFF
TGTGCCAGCTCTATCTCTAGCGGGCCTTACAATGAGCAGTTCTTC
>NA|TRBV11-2|TRBJ1-1|NA
CASSLTPNTEAFF
TGTGCCAGCAGCCTGACACCGAACACTGAAGCTTTCTTT
>NA|TRBV10-3|TRBJ2-5|NA
CAISERGEGVETQYF
TGTGCCATCAGTGAACGGGGGGAGGGGGTGGAGACCCAGTACTTC
>NA|TRBV19|TRBJ2-5|NA
CASSGTGVGEETQYF
TGTGCCAGTAGTGGTACTGGGGTTGGGGAGGAGACCCAGTACTTC
>NA|TRBV10-3|TRBJ1-1|NA
CAISESGGGTEAFF
TGTGCCATCAGTGAGTCTGGGGGGGGCACTGAAGCTTTCTTT
>NA|TRBV5-1|TRBJ2-3|TRBD2
CASSLVRGGRSTDTQYF
TGCGCCAGCAGCTTGGTCCGAGGCGGGAGGAGCACAGATACGCAGTATTTT
>NA|TRBV28|TRBJ2-3|NA
CASRSDSGTDTQYF
TGTGCCAGCAGGTCCGATAGCGGAACAGATACGCAGTATTTT
>NA|TRBV29-1|TRBJ1-1|NA
CSVDSQGSTEAFF
TGCAGCGTTGATTCTCAGGGGTCCACTGAAGCTTTCTTT
>once|TRBV4-3|TRBJ2-3|NA
CASSQNGGGGSDTQYF
TGCGCCAGCAGCCAAAACGGGGGAGGGGGCTCAGATACGCAGTATTTT
>NA|TRBV5-1|TRBJ2-1|TRBD2
CASSSGTSSNEQFF
TGCGCCAGCAGCTCCGGGACTAGTTCTAATGAGCAGTTCTTC
>NA|TRBV10-1|TRBJ2-1|NA
CASSDPSVLAEQFF
TGCGCCAGCAGTGACCCTAGCGTTTTGGCTGAGCAGTTCTTC
>NA|TRBV7-2|TRBJ2-3|NA
CASSLPRAGTSTDTQYF
TGTGCCAGCAGCTTACCTAGGGCCGGAACTAGCACAGATACGCAGTATTTT
>NA|TRBV6-5|TRBJ2-2|NA
CASSYSSGTGELFF
TGTGCCAGCAGTTACTCGAGCGGCACCGGGGAGCTGTTTTTT
>once|TRBV28|TRBJ1-1|NA
CASREIGNTEAFF
TGTGCCAGCAGAGAAATCGGGAACACTGAAGCTTTCTTT
>NA|TRBV6-1|TRBJ1-2|NA
CASSDGGGFGYTF
TGTGCCAGCAGCGATGGGGGGGGATTCGGCTACACCTTC